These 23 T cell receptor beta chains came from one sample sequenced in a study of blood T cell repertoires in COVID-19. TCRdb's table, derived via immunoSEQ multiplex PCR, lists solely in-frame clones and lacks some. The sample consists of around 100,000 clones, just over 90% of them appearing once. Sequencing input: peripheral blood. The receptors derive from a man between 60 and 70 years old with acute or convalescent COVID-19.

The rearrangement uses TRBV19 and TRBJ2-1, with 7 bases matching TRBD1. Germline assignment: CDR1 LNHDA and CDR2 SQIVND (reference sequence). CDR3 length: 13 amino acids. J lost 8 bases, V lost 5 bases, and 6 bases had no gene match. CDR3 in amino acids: CASSASTGYEQFF. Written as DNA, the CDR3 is TGTGCCAGTAGTGCCTCGACAGGGTATGAGCAGTTCTTC.

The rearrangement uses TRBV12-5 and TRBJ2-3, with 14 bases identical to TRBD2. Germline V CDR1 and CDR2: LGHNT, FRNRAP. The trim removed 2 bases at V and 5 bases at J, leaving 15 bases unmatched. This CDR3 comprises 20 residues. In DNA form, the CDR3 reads TGTGCTAGTGGTTTGCTCCCCCCGACTAGCGGGAGGGAGTTGGGAGATACGCAGTATTTT. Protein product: CASGLLPPTSGRELGDTQYF.

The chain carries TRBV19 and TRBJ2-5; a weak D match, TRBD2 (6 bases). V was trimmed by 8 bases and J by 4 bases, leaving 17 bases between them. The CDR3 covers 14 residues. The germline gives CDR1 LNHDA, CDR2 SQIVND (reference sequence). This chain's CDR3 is CASSPGLLGETQYF. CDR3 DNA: TGTGCCAGTTCCCCGGGACTCCTGGGAGAGACCCAGTACTTC.

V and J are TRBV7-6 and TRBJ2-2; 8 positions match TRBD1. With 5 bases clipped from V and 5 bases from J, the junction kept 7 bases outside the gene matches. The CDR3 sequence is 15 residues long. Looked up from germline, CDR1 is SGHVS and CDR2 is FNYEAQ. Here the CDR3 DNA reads TGTGCCAGCAGCCCCAGGACAGGGTTAACCGGGGAGCTGTTTTTT. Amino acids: CASSPRTGLTGELFF.

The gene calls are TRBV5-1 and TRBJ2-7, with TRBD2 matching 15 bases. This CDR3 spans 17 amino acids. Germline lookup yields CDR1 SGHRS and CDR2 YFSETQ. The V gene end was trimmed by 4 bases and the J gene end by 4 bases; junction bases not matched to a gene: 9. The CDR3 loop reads CASSPGLAGGRGYEQYV. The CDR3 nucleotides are TGCGCCAGCAGCCCGGGACTAGCGGGAGGCCGCGGGTACGAGCAGTACGTC.

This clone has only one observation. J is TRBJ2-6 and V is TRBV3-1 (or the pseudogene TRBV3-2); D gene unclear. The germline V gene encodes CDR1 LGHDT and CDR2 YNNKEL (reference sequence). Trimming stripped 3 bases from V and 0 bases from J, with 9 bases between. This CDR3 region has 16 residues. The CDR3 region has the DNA TGTGCCAGCAGCCATGCTACAGCCTCTGGGGCCAACGTCCTGACTTTC. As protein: CASSHATASGANVLTF.

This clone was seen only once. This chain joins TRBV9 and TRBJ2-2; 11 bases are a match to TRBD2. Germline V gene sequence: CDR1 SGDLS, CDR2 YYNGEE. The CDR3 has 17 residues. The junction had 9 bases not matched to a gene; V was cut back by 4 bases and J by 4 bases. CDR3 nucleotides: TGTGCCAGCAGCTTCAAAGGACTAGCGGGCCCCACCGGGGAGCTGTTTTTT. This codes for CASSFKGLAGPTGELFF.

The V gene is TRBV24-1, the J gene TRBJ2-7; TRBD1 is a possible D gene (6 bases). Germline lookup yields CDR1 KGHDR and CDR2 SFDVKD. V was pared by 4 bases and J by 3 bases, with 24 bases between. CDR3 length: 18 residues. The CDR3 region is CATSDRDTPRFEHYEQYV. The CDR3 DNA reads TGTGCCACCAGTGACCGGGACACTCCTAGGTTTGAGCACTACGAGCAGTACGTC.

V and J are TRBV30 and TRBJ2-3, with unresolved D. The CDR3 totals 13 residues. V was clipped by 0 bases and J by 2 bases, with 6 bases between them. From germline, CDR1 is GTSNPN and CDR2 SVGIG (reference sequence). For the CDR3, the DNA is TGTGCCTGGAGTGTTAAACTCACAGATACGCAGTATTTT. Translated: CAWSVKLTDTQYF.

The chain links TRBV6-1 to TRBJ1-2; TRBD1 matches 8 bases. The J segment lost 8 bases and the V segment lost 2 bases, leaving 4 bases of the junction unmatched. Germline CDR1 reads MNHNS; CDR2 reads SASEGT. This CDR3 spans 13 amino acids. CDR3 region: CASSENRGSGYTF. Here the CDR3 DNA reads TGTGCCAGCAGTGAAAACAGGGGGTCGGGCTACACCTTC.

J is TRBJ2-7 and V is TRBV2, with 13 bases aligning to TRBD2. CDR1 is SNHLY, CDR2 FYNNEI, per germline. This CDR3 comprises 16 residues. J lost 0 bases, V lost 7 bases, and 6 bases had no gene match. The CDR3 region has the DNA TGTGCCAGCAAAAAGGGGACTAGCGGGATCTCCTACGAGCAGTACGTC. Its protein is CASKKGTSGISYEQYV.

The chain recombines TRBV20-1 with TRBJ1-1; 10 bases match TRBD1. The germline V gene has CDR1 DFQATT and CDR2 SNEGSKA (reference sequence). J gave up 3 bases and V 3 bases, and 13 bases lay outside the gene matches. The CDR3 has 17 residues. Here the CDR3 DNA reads TGCAGTGCTAGTAGGGTCGGGACAGGGGTAGCCTACACTGAAGCTTTCTTT. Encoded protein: CSASRVGTGVAYTEAFF.

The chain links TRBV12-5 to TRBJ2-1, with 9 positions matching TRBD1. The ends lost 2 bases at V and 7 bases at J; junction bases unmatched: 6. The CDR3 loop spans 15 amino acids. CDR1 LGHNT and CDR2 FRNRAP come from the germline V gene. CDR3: CASGLPPTGGNEQFF. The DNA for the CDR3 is TGTGCTAGTGGTTTGCCCCCGACAGGGGGGAATGAGCAGTTCTTC.

CDR3 sequence reads: CASSSARVGNTGELFF. CDR3 nucleotides: TGTGCCAGCAGCTCGGCGAGGGTGGGGAACACCGGGGAGCTGTTTTTT. The rearrangement links TRBV5-5 to TRBJ2-2, with a possible D match to TRBD2 (5 bases). CDR3 length equals 16 residues. In germline, CDR1 is SGHKS, CDR2 YYEKEE (reference sequence). V was clipped by 3 bases and J by 1 base, with 13 bases between them.

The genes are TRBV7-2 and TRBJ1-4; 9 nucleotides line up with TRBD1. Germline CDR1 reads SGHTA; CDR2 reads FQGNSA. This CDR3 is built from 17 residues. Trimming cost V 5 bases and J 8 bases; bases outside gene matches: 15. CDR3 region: CASSDERFGTGLEKLFF. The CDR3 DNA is TGTGCCAGCAGCGACGAAAGGTTTGGGACAGGGTTGGAAAAACTGTTTTTT.

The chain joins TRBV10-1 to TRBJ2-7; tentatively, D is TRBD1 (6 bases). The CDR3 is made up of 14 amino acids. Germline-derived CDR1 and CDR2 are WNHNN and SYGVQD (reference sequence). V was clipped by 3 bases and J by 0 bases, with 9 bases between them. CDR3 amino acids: CASSDRQDSYEQYF. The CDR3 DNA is TGCGCCAGCAGTGACCGACAGGACTCCTACGAGCAGTACTTC.

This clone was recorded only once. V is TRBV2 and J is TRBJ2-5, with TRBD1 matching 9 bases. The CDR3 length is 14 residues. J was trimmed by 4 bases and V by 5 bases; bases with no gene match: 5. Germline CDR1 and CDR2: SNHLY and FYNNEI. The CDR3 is CASSSDRGRETQYF. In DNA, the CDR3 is TGTGCCAGCAGTTCGGACAGGGGCCGAGAGACCCAGTACTTC.

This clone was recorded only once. This CDR3 reads CASSDRDITYSYNEQFF. DNA for the CDR3: TGCGCCAGCAGTGACAGGGACATCACCTATTCCTACAATGAGCAGTTCTTC. The chain is built from TRBV5-1 and TRBJ2-1; TRBD1 matches 7 bases. Germline lookup yields CDR1 SGHRS and CDR2 YFSETQ. This CDR3 has 17 amino acids. The junction had 12 bases not matched to a gene; V was cut back by 5 bases and J by 1 base.

Here the CDR3 reads CASQVLNSPLHF. CDR3 in DNA: TGTGCCTCCCAGGTACTTAATTCACCCCTCCACTTT. The rearrangement joins TRBV28 to TRBJ1-6; D is unresolved. This CDR3 comprises 12 residues. Germline values: CDR1 MDHEN, CDR2 SYDVKM. V shed 11 bases and J shed 6 bases, with 11 bases lying between them. The full variable domain, completed using reference TRBV28 and TRBJ1-6, is DVKVTQSSRYLVKRTGEKVFLECVQDMDHENMFWYRQDPGLGLRLIYFSYDVKMKEKGDIPEGYSVSREKKERFSLILESASTNQTSMYLCASQVLNSPLHFGNGTRLTVT.

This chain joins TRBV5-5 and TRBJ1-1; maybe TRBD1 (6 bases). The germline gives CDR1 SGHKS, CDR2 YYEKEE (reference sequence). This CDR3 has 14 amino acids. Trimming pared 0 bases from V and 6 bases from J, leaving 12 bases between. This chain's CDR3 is CASSLEARGPEAFF. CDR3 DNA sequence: TGTGCCAGCAGCTTGGAGGCCAGGGGACCTGAAGCTTTCTTT.

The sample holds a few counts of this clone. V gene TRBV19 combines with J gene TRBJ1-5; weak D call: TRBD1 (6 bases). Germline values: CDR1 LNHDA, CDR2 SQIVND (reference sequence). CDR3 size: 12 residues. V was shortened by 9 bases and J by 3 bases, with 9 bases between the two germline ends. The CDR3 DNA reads TGTGCCAGCACAGGGTACAATCAGCCCCAGCATTTT. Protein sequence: CASTGYNQPQHF. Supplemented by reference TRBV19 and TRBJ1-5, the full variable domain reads DGGITQSPKYLFRKEGQNVTLSCEQNLNHDAMYWYRQDPGQGLRLIYYSQIVNDFQKGDIAEGYSVSREKKESFPLTVTSAQKNPTAFYLCASTGYNQPQHFGDGTRLSIL.

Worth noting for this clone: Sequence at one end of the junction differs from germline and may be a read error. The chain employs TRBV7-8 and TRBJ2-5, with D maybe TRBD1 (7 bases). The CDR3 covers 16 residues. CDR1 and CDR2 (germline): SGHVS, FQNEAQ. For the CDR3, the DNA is TGTGCCAGCAGCACCAGGGGGGCGGGTGGACAAGGGACCCAGTACTTC. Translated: CASSTRGAGGQGTQYF.

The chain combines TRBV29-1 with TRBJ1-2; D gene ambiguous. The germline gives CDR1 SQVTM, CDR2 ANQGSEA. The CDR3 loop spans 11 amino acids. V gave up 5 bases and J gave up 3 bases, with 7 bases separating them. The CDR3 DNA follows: TGCAGCGTTTCCGGGGACTATGGCTACACCTTC. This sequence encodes CSVSGDYGYTF.